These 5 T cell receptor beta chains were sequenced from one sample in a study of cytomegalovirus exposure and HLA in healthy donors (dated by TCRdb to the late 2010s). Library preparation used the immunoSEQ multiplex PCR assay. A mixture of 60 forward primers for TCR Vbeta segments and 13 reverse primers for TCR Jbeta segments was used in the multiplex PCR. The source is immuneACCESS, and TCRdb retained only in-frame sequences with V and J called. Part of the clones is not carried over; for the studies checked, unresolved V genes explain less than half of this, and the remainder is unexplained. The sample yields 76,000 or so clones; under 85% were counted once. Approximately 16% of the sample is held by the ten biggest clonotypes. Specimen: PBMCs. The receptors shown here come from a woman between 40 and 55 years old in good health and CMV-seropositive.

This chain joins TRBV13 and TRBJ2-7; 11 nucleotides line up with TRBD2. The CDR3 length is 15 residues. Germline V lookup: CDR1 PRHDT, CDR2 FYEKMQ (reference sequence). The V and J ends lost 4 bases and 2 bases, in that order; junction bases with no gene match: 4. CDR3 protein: CASSSRLAGTYEQYF. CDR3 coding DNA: TGTGCCAGCAGCTCTCGACTAGCGGGGACCTACGAGCAGTACTTC. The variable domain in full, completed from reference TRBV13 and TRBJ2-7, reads AAGVIQSPRHLIKEKRETATLKCYPIPRHDTVYWYQQGPGQDPQFLISFYEKMQSDKGSIPDRFSAQQFSDYHSELNMSSLELGDSALYFCASSSRLAGTYEQYFGPGTRLTVT.

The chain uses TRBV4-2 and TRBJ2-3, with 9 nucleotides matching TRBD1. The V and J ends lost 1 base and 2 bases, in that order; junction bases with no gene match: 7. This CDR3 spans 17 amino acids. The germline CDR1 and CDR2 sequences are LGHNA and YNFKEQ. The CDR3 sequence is CASSQGLDRGNTDTQYF. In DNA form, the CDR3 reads TGTGCCAGCAGCCAAGGACTGGACAGGGGAAACACAGATACGCAGTATTTT.

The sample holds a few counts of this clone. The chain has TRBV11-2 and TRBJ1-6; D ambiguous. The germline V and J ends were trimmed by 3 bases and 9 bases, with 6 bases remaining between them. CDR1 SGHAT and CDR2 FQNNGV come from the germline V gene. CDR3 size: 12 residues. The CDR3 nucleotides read TGTGCCAGCAGCTTCCAGGTTTCACCCCTCCACTTT. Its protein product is CASSFQVSPLHF.

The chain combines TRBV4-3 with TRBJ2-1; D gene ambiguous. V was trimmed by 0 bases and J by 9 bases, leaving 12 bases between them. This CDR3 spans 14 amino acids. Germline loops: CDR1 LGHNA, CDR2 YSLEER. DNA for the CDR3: TGCGCCAGCAGCCAAGATGCGGCCCCCGGTGAGCAGTTCTTC. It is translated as CASSQDAAPGEQFF.

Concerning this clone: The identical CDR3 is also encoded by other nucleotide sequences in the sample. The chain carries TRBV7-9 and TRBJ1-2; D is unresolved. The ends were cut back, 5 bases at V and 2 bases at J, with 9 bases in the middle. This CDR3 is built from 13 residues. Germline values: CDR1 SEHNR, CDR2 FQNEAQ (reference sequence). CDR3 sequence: CASSLTENYGYTF. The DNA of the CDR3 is TGTGCCAGCAGCCTCACAGAGAACTATGGCTACACCTTC.